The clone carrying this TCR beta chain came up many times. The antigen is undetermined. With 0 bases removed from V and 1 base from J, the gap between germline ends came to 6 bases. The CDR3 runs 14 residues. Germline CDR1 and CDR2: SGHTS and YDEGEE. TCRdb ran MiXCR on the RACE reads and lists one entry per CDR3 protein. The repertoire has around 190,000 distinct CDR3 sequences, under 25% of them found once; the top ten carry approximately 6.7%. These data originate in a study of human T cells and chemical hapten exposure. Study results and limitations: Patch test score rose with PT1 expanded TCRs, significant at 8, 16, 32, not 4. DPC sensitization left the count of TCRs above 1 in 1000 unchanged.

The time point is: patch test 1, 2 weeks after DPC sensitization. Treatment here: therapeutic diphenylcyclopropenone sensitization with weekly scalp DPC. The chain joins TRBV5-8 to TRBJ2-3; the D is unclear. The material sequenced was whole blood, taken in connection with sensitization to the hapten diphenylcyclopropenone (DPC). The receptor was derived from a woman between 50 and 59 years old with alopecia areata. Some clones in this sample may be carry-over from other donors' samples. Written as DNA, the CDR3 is TGTGCCAGCAGCTTGGATAGGGGCACAGATACGCAGTATTTT. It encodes CASSLDRGTDTQYF.